These T cell receptor beta chains were read from a single sample in a study of blood T cell repertoires in COVID-19. Profiling relied on immunoSEQ multiplex PCR, and the TCRdb table lists in-frame clones only, not all of them. The sample comprises a few hundred thousand clones, about 87% of which are singletons, and approximately 6.2% rests with the top ten. Specimen: peripheral blood. All receptors come from a man in his sixties who had recovered from COVID-19. Both conserved end residues are part of each CDR3. D genes are given only for firm matches. Clone size is given for some rows only: seen once, a few or many times, or a class if the clone is expanded.

-,TRBV18,TRBD2,TRBJ2-7,CASSPGLAGAYEQYF,TGTGCCAGCTCACCCGGACTAGCGGGCGCCTACGAGCAGTACTTC
-,TRBV11-2,-,TRBJ2-5,CASSLGGENTQYF,TGTGCCAGCAGCTTAGGGGGAGAGAACACCCAGTACTTC
-,TRBV12-3/TRBV12-4,-,TRBJ2-3,CASRMGGSDTQYF,TGTGCCAGCAGAATGGGGGGATCAGATACGCAGTATTTT
-,TRBV24-1,TRBD2,TRBJ2-2,CATRTSSAGELFF,TGTGCCACCCGGACTAGCTCGGCCGGGGAGCTGTTTTTT
-,TRBV2,-,TRBJ1-5,CASSETANSNQPQHF,TGTGCCAGCAGTGAGACAGCGAATAGCAATCAGCCCCAGCATTTT
-,TRBV2,TRBD1,TRBJ2-1,CASTGGSSSYNEQFF,TGTGCCAGCACAGGGGGCTCTAGCTCCTACAATGAGCAGTTCTTC
-,TRBV5-1,-,TRBJ1-4,CASSPVGPSNEKLFF,TGCGCCAGCAGCCCAGTGGGCCCAAGTAATGAAAAACTGTTTTTT
-,TRBV19,TRBD2,TRBJ2-3,CASSIGTTSGGTDTQYF,TGTGCCAGTAGTATAGGGACGACTAGCGGGGGCACAGATACGCAGTATTTT
-,TRBV28,-,TRBJ1-2,CASSPRQQGNYGYTF,TGTGCCAGCAGTCCGCGACAACAGGGTAACTATGGCTACACCTTC
-,TRBV7-3,TRBD1,TRBJ2-1,CASSLSGTDNYNEQFF,TGTGCCAGCAGCTTAAGTGGGACAGATAACTACAATGAGCAGTTCTTC
-,TRBV9,TRBD2,TRBJ2-3,CASSALSGGGTDTQYF,TGTGCCAGCAGCGCCCTTAGCGGGGGGGGCACAGATACGCAGTATTTT
once,TRBV6-5,TRBD1,TRBJ1-2,CASSYSQGPANYGYTF,TGTGCCAGCAGTTACTCACAGGGGCCTGCTAACTATGGCTACACCTTC
-,TRBV30,-,TRBJ1-2,CAWRPLRGTPNNYGYTF,TGTGCCTGGAGACCTTTACGTGGGACACCGAACAACTATGGCTACACCTTC
once,TRBV7-2,-,TRBJ1-5,CASSLLIRQPQHF,TGTGCCAGCAGCTTGTTGATTAGACAGCCCCAGCATTTT
once,TRBV19,TRBD1,TRBJ1-1,CASTGTGGPRTEAFF,TGTGCCAGTACCGGGACAGGGGGCCCGCGCACTGAAGCTTTCTTT
-,TRBV10-2,-,TRBJ2-7,CASSFLANVYEQYF,TGCGCCAGCAGCTTCCTAGCGAATGTTTACGAGCAGTACTTC
-,TRBV6-5,-,TRBJ1-2,CASRETAGITYGYTF,TGTGCCAGCAGGGAGACAGCGGGGATCACGTATGGCTACACCTTC
few,TRBV24-1,TRBD2,TRBJ2-1,CATSDRAGSREEQFF,TGTGCCACCAGTGATCGAGCGGGAAGCCGGGAGGAGCAGTTCTTC
-,TRBV6-4,TRBD1,TRBJ2-2,CASSETGGKAGELFF,TGTGCCAGCAGCGAGACAGGGGGCAAAGCCGGGGAGCTGTTTTTT
-,TRBV28,-,TRBJ1-5,CASSSADSDNQPQHF,TGTGCCAGCAGTTCAGCGGACAGCGACAATCAGCCCCAGCATTTT
-,TRBV11-2,-,TRBJ2-1,CASSHLSGEQFF,TGTGCCAGCAGCCACCTCAGCGGGGAGCAGTTCTTC
-,TRBV6-5,-,TRBJ1-2,CASTQDIANYGYTF,TGTGCCAGCACTCAGGACATAGCTAACTATGGCTACACCTTC
few,TRBV5-1,TRBD2,TRBJ2-6,CASSSLAGASSGANVLTF,TGCGCCAGCAGCTCCTTAGCGGGAGCGAGCTCTGGGGCCAACGTCCTGACTTTC
-,TRBV5-1,TRBD2,TRBJ2-5,CASSPSGGQETQYF,TGCGCCAGCAGCCCTAGCGGGGGGCAAGAGACCCAGTACTTC
few,TRBV7-9,TRBD2,TRBJ2-7,CASSSLGLAGSYEQYF,TGTGCCAGCAGCTCCCTGGGGCTAGCGGGCTCCTACGAGCAGTACTTC
-,TRBV30,TRBD2,TRBJ2-3,CAWKSPRTSGGLDTQYF,TGTGCCTGGAAGAGCCCTAGGACTAGCGGGGGGTTAGATACGCAGTATTTT
-,TRBV4-2,TRBD1,TRBJ1-2,CASSQDQGGSLLNYGYTF,TGTGCCAGCAGCCAAGATCAAGGGGGCAGTCTCCTTAACTATGGCTACACCTTC
-,TRBV14,-,TRBJ2-5,CASSQDLGKTQYF,TGTGCCAGCAGCCAAGACCTCGGGAAGACCCAGTACTTC
-,TRBV7-2,-,TRBJ2-7,CASSSVLLARSYEQYF,TGTGCCAGCAGCTCCGTCCTCCTAGCGCGGTCCTACGAGCAGTACTTC
once,TRBV5-8,-,TRBJ2-3,CASRKTGTDTQYF,TGTGCCAGCAGGAAAACAGGGACAGATACGCAGTATTTT
-,TRBV2,-,TRBJ2-2,CASIAGLTNTGELFF,TGTGCCAGCATCGCGGGTTTAACGAACACCGGGGAGCTGTTTTTT
-,TRBV5-1,TRBD2,TRBJ2-7,CASSATSGSSEQYF,TGCGCCAGCAGCGCGACTAGCGGGAGCAGTGAGCAGTACTTC
-,TRBV5-4,-,TRBJ2-1,CASSLGGGANNEQFF,TGTGCCAGCAGCTTGGGGGGCGGGGCCAACAATGAGCAGTTCTTC
-,TRBV19,TRBD1,TRBJ1-3,CASNGPRDRKNTIYF,TGTGCCAGTAATGGCCCCCGGGACAGGAAAAACACCATATATTTT
-,TRBV19,TRBD1,TRBJ2-4,CASSSWTGDGSIQYF,TGTGCCAGTAGTTCCTGGACAGGGGACGGGAGCATTCAGTACTTC
-,TRBV18,TRBD1,TRBJ1-2,CASSPQTQGVYYGYTF,TGTGCCAGCTCACCTCAAACCCAGGGGGTCTACTATGGCTACACCTTC
-,TRBV5-1,-,TRBJ2-5,CASSAGGTQETQYF,TGCGCCAGCAGCGCAGGGGGGACCCAAGAGACCCAGTACTTC
-,TRBV6-5,-,TRBJ2-5,CASSLTRAETQYF,TGTGCCAGCAGTTTGACTAGGGCCGAGACCCAGTACTTC
-,TRBV18,-,TRBJ1-4,CASSPPSQFNEKLFF,TGTGCCAGCTCACCACCATCTCAGTTTAATGAAAAACTGTTTTTT
-,TRBV28,-,TRBJ1-6,CASTQVILNSPLHF,TGTGCCAGCACTCAGGTTATACTTAATTCACCCCTCCACTTT
-,TRBV5-4,-,TRBJ1-1,CASSLQGGTEAFF,TGTGCCAGCAGCTTGCAGGGCGGCACTGAAGCTTTCTTT
-,TRBV29-1,-,TRBJ1-4,CSVVGTNEKLFF,TGCAGCGTTGTAGGGACAAATGAAAAACTGTTTTTT
-,TRBV19,-,TRBJ1-3,CASSILDSSRNTIYF,TGTGCCAGTAGTATTCTGGACAGCTCCCGAAACACCATATATTTT
-,TRBV5-1,-,TRBJ2-5,CASSPGGQAGTQYF,TGCGCCAGCAGCCCCGGGGGGCAAGCCGGAACCCAGTACTTC
-,TRBV5-1,TRBD2,TRBJ2-5,CASSLGGTSGSQETQYF,TGCGCCAGCAGCTTGGGGGGGACTAGCGGAAGCCAAGAGACCCAGTACTTC
once,TRBV28,TRBD1,TRBJ1-2,CASSKPGQGSYGYTF,TGTGCCAGCAGTAAACCGGGACAGGGATCCTATGGCTACACCTTC
-,TRBV6-5,-,TRBJ1-6,CASRSTGIGSPLHF,TGTGCCAGCAGAAGTACAGGGATCGGTTCACCCCTCCACTTT
-,TRBV19,TRBD1,TRBJ1-4,CASSLTGTGYEKLFF,TGTGCCAGTAGTTTAACCGGGACAGGGTATGAAAAACTGTTTTTT
-,TRBV27,TRBD1,TRBJ2-7,CASSLTGSLYEQYF,TGTGCCAGCAGTTTGACAGGGAGTCTCTACGAGCAGTACTTC
-,TRBV10-2,TRBD1,TRBJ2-2,CASSESPGGSLLSGELFF,TGCGCCAGCAGTGAGTCGCCAGGGGGCAGTCTATTGTCCGGGGAGCTGTTTTTT
once,TRBV2,-,TRBJ2-2,CASSGTGSGELFF,TGTGCCAGCAGCGGCACAGGTTCCGGGGAGCTGTTTTTT
-,TRBV19,-,TRBJ1-2,CASNPGHRGGGYTF,TGTGCCAGTAACCCCGGACATCGGGGAGGTGGCTACACCTTC
few,TRBV18,-,TRBJ1-1,CASFREGSEAFF,TGTGCCAGCTTTCGGGAAGGGAGTGAAGCTTTCTTT
-,TRBV6-1,-,TRBJ2-7,CASSEAPSGVYEQYF,TGTGCCAGCAGTGAAGCGCCTTCTGGAGTCTACGAGCAGTACTTC